The 27 T cell receptor beta chains below all came from one sample that was sequenced in a study of early T cells in non-severe SARS-CoV-2 infection. TCRdb re-derived calls from the 5' RACE reads in MiXCR, one entry per CDR3 protein. The sample yields 100,000 to 150,000 distinct CDR3 sequences, about 15% seen once. Sequenced material: whole blood. These receptors originate from an adult who was a healthcare worker with PCR-confirmed SARS-CoV-2 infection or an uninfected control (not recorded which).

This clonotype was found once. The V and J genes are TRBV5-5 and TRBJ1-2; 8 nucleotides align to TRBD1. Germline values: CDR1 SGHKS, CDR2 YYEKEE (reference sequence). The ends lost 5 bases at V and 6 bases at J; junction bases unmatched: 6. CDR3 size: 13 residues. The CDR3 spells CASSSDRGDGYTF. The CDR3 coding sequence is TGTGCCAGCAGTTCAGACAGGGGTGATGGCTACACCTTC. Supplemented by reference TRBV5-5 and TRBJ1-2, the full variable domain reads DAGVTQSPTHLIKTRGQQVTLRCSPISGHKSVSWYQQVLGQGPQFIFQYYEKEERGRGNFPDRFSARQFPNYSSELNVNALLLGDSALYLCASSSDRGDGYTFGSGTRLTVV.

This clonotype was recorded at least ten times. V and J are TRBV7-9 and TRBJ2-2; 7 bases are shared with TRBD1. In germline, CDR1 is SEHNR, CDR2 FQNEAQ (reference sequence). After removal of 9 bases from V and 2 bases from J, the junction contained 6 bases not matched to a gene. The CDR3 extends over 14 amino acids. CDR3 protein: CASTGTANTGELFF. The CDR3 region has the DNA TGTGCCAGTACCGGGACAGCAAACACCGGGGAGCTGTTTTTT.

This clonotype appeared once. One junction end disagrees with the germline gene, perhaps due to a read error. The chain has TRBV3-1 and TRBJ1-1; D gene uncertain. The germline CDR1 and CDR2 sequences are LGHDT and YNNKEL (reference sequence). The CDR3 extends over 14 amino acids. Written as DNA, the CDR3 is TGTGCCAGCAACCAAGTAGTCATGGGAACTGAAGCTTTCTTT. This sequence encodes CASNQVVMGTEAFF.

The chain combines TRBV7-2 with TRBJ2-7, with 7 positions matching TRBD1. V shed 1 base and J 1 base; nucleotides not matched to a gene: 4. Germline CDR1 SGHTA, CDR2 FQGNSA. The CDR3 spans 15 residues. The CDR3, as DNA: TGTGCCAGCAGCTTAGGACAGGGAACTTCCTACGAGCAGTACTTC. Protein product: CASSLGQGTSYEQYF.

The chain is built from TRBV10-3 and TRBJ1-6; D may be TRBD1 (5 bases). Germline V CDR1 and CDR2: ENHRY, SYGVKD. Trimming left V 5 bases short and J 0 bases short, with 11 bases between. The length of the CDR3 is 16 residues. In DNA, the CDR3 is TGTGCCATCAGTTCACAGGCGAGCTCCTATAATTCACCCCTCCACTTT. The encoded protein is CAISSQASSYNSPLHF.

This clonotype turned up a few times. V and J are TRBV7-8 and TRBJ1-5, with a possible D match to TRBD1 (5 bases). Germline CDR1 SGHVS, CDR2 FQNEAQ. V gave up 5 bases and J gave up 7 bases, with 12 bases separating them. The CDR3 extends over 13 amino acids. Here the CDR3 DNA reads TGTGCCAGCAGCCTGACGGGGCGGCAGCCCCAGCATTTT. Encoded protein: CASSLTGRQPQHF.

The chain links TRBV19 to TRBJ1-4; D gene uncertain. The CDR3 has 12 residues. Germline CDR1 is LNHDA and CDR2 is SQIVND (reference sequence). V lost 7 bases and J lost 3, with 6 bases in between. The CDR3 DNA sequence: TGTGCCAGTACCGATCCTAATGAAAAACTGTTTTTT. It is translated as CASTDPNEKLFF.

The sample holds a few counts of this clonotype. This chain links TRBV7-3 with TRBJ2-6, with D unresolved. CDR1 and CDR2 from the germline V gene are SGHTA and FQGTGA. The CDR3 is 14 amino acids. The V and J ends lost 5 bases and 3 bases respectively, with 8 bases between them. Here the CDR3 reads CASSPIGGANVLTF. DNA for the CDR3: TGTGCCAGCAGCCCAATTGGTGGGGCCAACGTCCTGACTTTC.

This clonotype was found a few times. The chain employs TRBV19 and TRBJ2-2; 8 bases agree with TRBD1. The CDR3 has 15 residues. The V gene end was trimmed by 4 bases and the J gene end by 6 bases; junction bases not matched to a gene: 7. CDR1 LNHDA and CDR2 SQIVND come from the germline V gene (reference sequence). The chain's CDR3 is CASSTPRQGPGELFF. CDR3 coding DNA: TGTGCCAGTAGTACCCCACGACAGGGGCCCGGGGAGCTGTTTTTT.

In this sample, this clonotype turned up a few times. The genes are TRBV2 and TRBJ2-2; D may be TRBD1 (6 bases). The CDR3 runs to 18 residues. Germline V gene sequence: CDR1 SNHLY, CDR2 FYNNEI. Deletions cut 3 bases from V and 0 bases from J, with 17 bases between. The CDR3 DNA reads TGTGCCAGCAGTGATGGCGGCAGGGGTCTATCGAACACCGGGGAGCTGTTTTTT. Translating it yields CASSDGGRGLSNTGELFF.

The rearrangement joins TRBV3-1 to TRBJ1-2; D not resolved. The CDR3 loop spans 14 amino acids. With 0 bases removed from V and 4 bases from J, the gap between germline ends came to 9 bases. Germline CDR1 is LGHDT and CDR2 is YNNKEL (reference sequence). The CDR3 reads CASSQDLTAYGYTF. The CDR3, as DNA: TGTGCCAGCAGCCAAGATCTAACGGCCTATGGCTACACCTTC.

The chain joins TRBV3-1 to TRBJ1-1; D gene uncertain. V lost 3 bases, J lost 1 base, and 9 bases lay in between. Germline CDR1 LGHDT, CDR2 YNNKEL (reference sequence). This CDR3 spans 14 amino acids. This CDR3 is CASSQVSENTEAFF. CDR3 coding DNA: TGTGCCAGCAGCCAGGTATCGGAGAACACTGAAGCTTTCTTT.

Many counts were recorded for this clonotype. The chain combines TRBV7-6 with TRBJ2-3; D not resolved. This CDR3 is built from 14 residues. V was pared by 2 bases and J by 3 bases, with 9 bases between. CDR1 and CDR2 (germline): SGHVS, FNYEAQ. The CDR3 region is CASSLLVGTDTQYF. DNA of the CDR3: TGTGCCAGCAGCTTATTGGTGGGGACAGATACGCAGTATTTT.

J is TRBJ2-7 and V is TRBV11-2; no reliable D call. The CDR3 length is 13 residues. V shed 0 bases and J shed 4 bases, with 7 bases lying between them. Germline CDR1 and CDR2: SGHAT and FQNNGV. As DNA, the CDR3 is TGTGCCAGCAGCTTAGATCAGAATTACGAGCAGTACTTC. It codes for CASSLDQNYEQYF.

This clonotype was recorded a few times. The J gene is TRBJ2-2, the V gene TRBV12-3 or TRBV12-4; D might be TRBD2 (5 bases). V was shortened by 5 bases and J by 8 bases, with 6 bases between the two germline ends. This CDR3 has 11 amino acids. The CDR3 nucleotides read TGTGCCAGCAGTCGCGGGGGGGAGCTGTTTTTT. Encoded protein: CASSRGGELFF.

CDR3 in amino acids: CSARDRDTQYF. CDR3 bases: TGCAGTGCTAGAGATAGAGATACGCAGTATTTT. V is TRBV20-1 and J is TRBJ2-3; D remains ambiguous. The CDR3 is made up of 11 amino acids. V was pared by 0 bases and J by 5 bases, with 3 bases between. CDR1 is DFQATT and CDR2 is SNEGSKA in the germline V gene (reference sequence).

This clonotype has more than one count but fewer than ten. The chain uses TRBV24-1 and TRBJ2-3, with D unresolved. Looked up from germline, CDR1 is KGHDR and CDR2 is SFDVKD. This CDR3 contains 13 residues. The V end was cut by 3 bases, the J end by 0 bases, with 3 bases between. The CDR3 sequence is CATSDDSTDTQYF. The DNA of the CDR3 is TGTGCCACCAGTGATGACAGCACAGATACGCAGTATTTT.

The sample holds a few counts of this clonotype. The chain has TRBV27 and TRBJ2-5; 8 nucleotides align to TRBD1. Trimming cost V 3 bases and J 6 bases; bases outside gene matches: 9. Looked up from germline, CDR1 is MNHEY and CDR2 is SMNVEV (reference sequence). The CDR3 runs 15 residues. The DNA of the CDR3 is TGTGCCAGCAGTTTCGACAGGGGCGGTGGTCAGACCCAGTACTTC. Translation gives CASSFDRGGGQTQYF.

This clonotype appeared many times. The genes are TRBV5-4 and TRBJ2-1; the D is unclear. With 0 bases removed from V and 4 bases from J, the gap between germline ends came to 14 bases. CDR3 length equals 16 residues. CDR1 and CDR2 from the germline V gene are SGHNT and YYREEE (reference sequence). CDR3 sequence reads: CASSLALGTGYNEQFF. The CDR3 bases are TGTGCCAGCAGCTTGGCCCTGGGAACCGGATACAATGAGCAGTTCTTC.

The rearrangement links TRBV2 to TRBJ1-2, with 8 bases lining up with TRBD1. The CDR3 consists of 14 residues. Germline V gene sequence: CDR1 SNHLY, CDR2 FYNNEI. With 5 bases clipped from V and 0 bases from J, the junction kept 2 bases outside the gene matches. The CDR3 loop reads CASSRDRTNYGYTF. The CDR3 DNA is TGTGCCAGCAGTAGGGACAGGACTAACTATGGCTACACCTTC.

The CDR3 DNA sequence: TGTGCCAGCAGACTAATTGGGACAGGGGGTTTCACAGATACGCAGTATTTT. Amino acids: CASRLIGTGGFTDTQYF. This chain uses TRBV7-9 with TRBJ2-3; 11 bases map to TRBD1. Germline V gives CDR1 SEHNR, CDR2 FQNEAQ (reference sequence). The CDR3 has 17 residues. V was clipped by 6 bases and J by 2 bases; unmatched bases: 10.

The chain employs TRBV5-1 and TRBJ1-1, with TRBD1 matching 7 bases. This CDR3 spans 16 amino acids. CDR1 and CDR2 (germline): SGHRS, YFSETQ. With 4 bases clipped from V and 0 bases from J, the junction kept 9 bases outside the gene matches. The CDR3 protein is CASSAGTASMNTEAFF. The CDR3 DNA reads TGCGCCAGCAGCGCCGGGACAGCGTCTATGAACACTGAAGCTTTCTTT. Drawing the rest from reference TRBV5-1 and TRBJ1-1, the complete variable domain is KAGVTQTPRYLIKTRGQQVTLSCSPISGHRSVSWYQQTPGQGLQFLFEYFSETQRNKGNFPGRFSGRQFSNSRSEMNVSTLELGDSALYLCASSAGTASMNTEAFFGQGTRLTVV.

The chain joins TRBV2 to TRBJ1-5; D is undetermined. The V end was cut by 0 bases, the J end by 7 bases, with 13 bases between. Germline loops: CDR1 SNHLY, CDR2 FYNNEI. This CDR3 has 15 amino acids. Here the CDR3 DNA reads TGTGCCAGCAGTGAAGCGAACCAGGCGGGGCAGCCCCAGCATTTT. Translating it yields CASSEANQAGQPQHF.

This clonotype was detected only a few times. V is TRBV5-4 and J is TRBJ2-7; weak D call: TRBD1 (6 bases). V was clipped by 4 bases and J by 3 bases, with 14 bases between them. This CDR3 is 14 amino acids long. Germline V CDR1 and CDR2: SGHNT, YYREEE (reference sequence). CDR3 sequence (DNA): TGTGCCAGCAGCCAAACAGGGATGGGCTACGAGCAGTACTTC. The encoded protein is CASSQTGMGYEQYF.

The chain combines TRBV5-1 with TRBJ1-1, with TRBD1 matching over 7 bases. Germline CDR1 SGHRS, CDR2 YFSETQ. The CDR3 is made up of 16 amino acids. The trim removed 0 bases at V and 0 bases at J, leaving 5 bases unmatched. The CDR3 spells CASSLEGALVNTEAFF. Written as DNA, the CDR3 is TGCGCCAGCAGCTTGGAGGGGGCGCTCGTGAACACTGAAGCTTTCTTT.

This clonotype was seen more than once but under ten times. The chain carries TRBV11-2 and TRBJ2-5, with TRBD2 identical over 7 bases. V shed 0 bases and J 6 bases; nucleotides not matched to a gene: 7. CDR1 is SGHAT and CDR2 is FQNNGV in the germline V gene. The CDR3 is made up of 15 amino acids. This CDR3 is CASSLDPGGWKTQYF. The CDR3 DNA sequence: TGTGCCAGCAGCTTAGATCCGGGAGGCTGGAAGACCCAGTACTTC.

The chain has TRBV15 and TRBJ2-7; 9 bases fit TRBD2. CDR1 is LNHNV and CDR2 is YYDKDF in the germline V gene (reference sequence). The CDR3 contains 14 residues. The ends lost 8 bases at V and 4 bases at J; junction bases unmatched: 9. The CDR3 coding sequence is TGTGCCACCTCTACCCAGCGGGGGGATTACGAGCAGTACTTC. This translates into CATSTQRGDYEQYF.